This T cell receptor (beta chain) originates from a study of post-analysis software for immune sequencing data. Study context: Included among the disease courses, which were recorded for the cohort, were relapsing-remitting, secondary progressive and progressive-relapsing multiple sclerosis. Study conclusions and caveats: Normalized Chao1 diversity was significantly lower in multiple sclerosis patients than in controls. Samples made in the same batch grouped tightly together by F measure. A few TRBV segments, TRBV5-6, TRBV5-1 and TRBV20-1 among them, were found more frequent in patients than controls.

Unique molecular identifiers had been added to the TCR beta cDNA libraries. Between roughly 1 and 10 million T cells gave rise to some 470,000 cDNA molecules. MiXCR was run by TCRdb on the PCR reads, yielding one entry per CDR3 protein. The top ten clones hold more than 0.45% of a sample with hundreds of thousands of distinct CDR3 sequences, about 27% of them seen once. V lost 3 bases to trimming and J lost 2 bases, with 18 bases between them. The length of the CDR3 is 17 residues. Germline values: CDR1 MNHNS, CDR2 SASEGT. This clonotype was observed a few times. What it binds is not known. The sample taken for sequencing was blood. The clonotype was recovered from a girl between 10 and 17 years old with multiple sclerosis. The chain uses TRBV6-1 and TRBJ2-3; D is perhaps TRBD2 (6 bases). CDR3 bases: TGTGCCAGCAGTGACAGCCGCACGGGAGACGACACAGATACGCAGTATTTT. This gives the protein CASSDSRTGDDTDTQYF.